This entry lists 22 T cell receptor beta chains sequenced from one sample in a study of response to subunit inactivated influenza vaccine. A single record per CDR3 protein comes from TCRdb applying MiXCR to the RT-PCR reads. The profile shows 700,000 to 900,000 distinct CDR3 sequences, around 20% of them singletons. Source: PBMCs from blood, taken roughly 5 days after vaccination. The receptors stem from a man aged 50 to 59 who received an inactivated influenza vaccine.

This clonotype appeared a few times. The chain couples TRBV20-1 to TRBJ2-1; D perhaps matches TRBD1 (6 bases). CDR1 DFQATT and CDR2 SNEGSKA come from the germline V gene (reference sequence). V was shortened by 5 bases and J by 8 bases, with 25 bases between the two germline ends. The CDR3 covers 16 residues. Here the CDR3 reads CSAHRGGSHDWDEQFF. CDR3 nucleotides: TGCAGTGCTCACAGAGGGGGTAGCCATGACTGGGATGAGCAGTTCTTC.

This clonotype came up a few times. A much more abundant neighbour one base away suggests this may be a read error. This chain connects TRBV12-3 or TRBV12-4 to TRBJ1-6; 7 positions match TRBD1. CDR3 length: 14 residues. J was trimmed by 10 bases and V by 5 bases; bases with no gene match: 8. The CDR3 spells CASSPRQGRSPLHF. The CDR3 nucleotides are TGTGCCAGCAGTCCCCGACAGGGTAGATCACCCCTCCACTTT.

This clonotype has more than one count but fewer than ten. The chain couples TRBV7-2 to TRBJ2-7, with D uncertain. CDR1 and CDR2 (germline): SGHTA, FQGNSA. CDR3 length: 13 amino acids. V was pared by 5 bases and J by 3 bases, with 11 bases between. The CDR3 bases are TGTGCCAGCAGCCTCAGTTGGTTCTACGAGCAGTACTTC. Translated, it gives CASSLSWFYEQYF. The whole variable domain, filled in from reference TRBV7-2 and TRBJ2-7, reads GAGVSQSPSNKVTEKGKDVELRCDPISGHTALYWYRQSLGQGLEFLIYFQGNSAPDKSGLPSDRFSAERTGGSVSTLTIQRTQQEDSAVYLCASSLSWFYEQYFGPGTRLTVT.

This clonotype was counted at least ten times. This chain uses TRBV10-3 with TRBJ2-7; maybe TRBD1 (5 bases). The germline V gene has CDR1 ENHRY and CDR2 SYGVKD. CDR3 length equals 14 residues. Trimming pared 4 bases from V and 1 base from J, leaving 11 bases between. The CDR3 loop reads CAISVRGGSYEQYF. CDR3 DNA: TGTGCCATCAGTGTAAGGGGCGGATCCTACGAGCAGTACTTC.

This clonotype was found a few times. The chain recombines TRBV29-1 with TRBJ1-2; D possibly corresponds to TRBD1 (5 bases). The length of the CDR3 is 11 residues. V was trimmed by 8 bases and J by 5 bases, leaving 12 bases between them. Germline V gene lookup returns CDR1 SQVTM and CDR2 ANQGSEA. CDR3 in DNA: TGCAGCACTTACGGGGCTTATGGCTACACCTTC. Its translation is CSTYGAYGYTF.

The rearrangement uses TRBV5-1 and TRBJ2-4, with 7 bases that match TRBD2. The germline CDR1 and CDR2 sequences are SGHRS and YFSETQ. Trimming cost V 2 bases and J 4 bases; bases outside gene matches: 6. The CDR3 runs 15 residues. The CDR3 here is CASSFGEGIKNIQYF. Here the CDR3 DNA reads TGCGCCAGCAGCTTTGGGGAGGGGATTAAAAACATTCAGTACTTC.

The chain is built from TRBV5-1 and TRBJ2-5; 10 bases map to TRBD1. V gave up 0 bases and J gave up 5 bases; unmatched junction bases: 7. Germline V CDR1 and CDR2: SGHRS, YFSETQ. The length of the CDR3 is 16 residues. The CDR3 nucleotides are TGCGCCAGCAGCTTGGAGGCCGGGACAGGGGTGGAGACCCAGTACTTC. Translating it yields CASSLEAGTGVETQYF.

The rearrangement uses TRBV18 and TRBJ2-3; D might be TRBD2 (5 bases). V gave up 0 bases and J gave up 0 bases, with 10 bases separating them. Germline assignment: CDR1 KGHSH and CDR2 LQKENI. The CDR3 is made up of 16 amino acids. As DNA, the CDR3 is TGTGCCAGCTCACCACCCGGGGTTCTAAGCACAGATACGCAGTATTTT. Translation: CASSPPGVLSTDTQYF.

For this clonotype: The junction departs from the called germline gene at one end, perhaps through a read error. The chain employs TRBV7-2 and TRBJ2-3; the match to TRBD2 covers 12 bases. This CDR3 is 15 amino acids long. Germline V gene data show CDR1 as SGHTA and CDR2 as FQGNSA. CDR3 sequence reads: CASSLAGGLGDTQYF. In DNA, the CDR3 is TGTGCCAGCAGCCTAGCGGGAGGGCTTGGAGATACGCAGTATTTT.

V gene TRBV2 combines with J gene TRBJ2-7; D is possibly TRBD1 (6 bases). The V gene lost 4 bases and the J gene lost 3 bases, with 19 bases spanning the gap. The CDR3 covers 16 residues. Germline assignment: CDR1 SNHLY and CDR2 FYNNEI. In nucleotides, the CDR3 is TGTGCCAGCAGTGGGGGGACAATTACCAGCCTCTACGAGCAGTACTTC. The encoded protein is CASSGGTITSLYEQYF.

This clonotype occurred many times. The J gene is TRBJ1-6, the V gene TRBV20-1, with D unresolved. CDR3 length: 14 amino acids. Trimming cost V 1 base and J 5 bases, with 9 bases left between them. Germline-derived CDR1 and CDR2 are DFQATT and SNEGSKA (reference sequence). This CDR3 is CSARGSRNNSPLHF. The CDR3 region has the DNA TGCAGTGCTAGAGGGTCGCGGAATAATTCACCCCTCCACTTT.

This clonotype occurred a few times. J is TRBJ1-2 and V is TRBV5-1, with D possibly TRBD1 on 6 matching bases. The CDR3 consists of 15 residues. Germline CDR1 and CDR2: SGHRS and YFSETQ. Between the trimmed V and J ends, which lost 3 bases and 4 bases, there was a span of 16 bases. For the CDR3, the DNA is TGCGCCAGCAGCTCCAGCCCAGGGGACATCTATGGCTACACCTTC. Translating gives CASSSSPGDIYGYTF.

This clonotype was recorded a few times. The chain couples TRBV6-1 to TRBJ2-3; perhaps TRBD2 as D (5 bases). Germline loops: CDR1 MNHNS, CDR2 SASEGT. The CDR3 sequence is 14 residues long. Deletions cut 2 bases from V and 0 bases from J, with 6 bases between. The CDR3 DNA is TGTGCCAGCAGTGAACCGGGGAGCACAGATACGCAGTATTTT. Translated, it gives CASSEPGSTDTQYF.

The chain combines TRBV11-1 with TRBJ2-1, with TRBD1 matching over 7 bases. J lost 8 bases, V lost 2 bases, and 9 bases had no gene match. Germline CDR1 and CDR2: SGHAT and FQDESV (reference sequence). There are 15 residues in the CDR3. DNA of the CDR3: TGTGCCAGCAGCTTAACTCACGGACAGGTGGATGAGCAGTTCTTC. This gives the protein CASSLTHGQVDEQFF.

The rearrangement uses TRBV18 and TRBJ2-2; perhaps TRBD1 as D (6 bases). CDR1 is KGHSH and CDR2 is LQKENI in the germline V gene. Between the trimmed V and J ends, which lost 0 bases and 2 bases, there was a span of 13 bases. The CDR3 consists of 17 residues. CDR3 sequence: CASSPPEQGYNTGELFF. CDR3 bases: TGTGCCAGCTCACCACCGGAGCAGGGGTACAACACCGGGGAGCTGTTTTTT.

This clonotype has more than one count but fewer than ten. The V gene is TRBV5-1, the J gene TRBJ2-3; D is uncertain. The CDR3 is made up of 14 amino acids. CDR1 and CDR2 from the germline V gene are SGHRS and YFSETQ. V dropped 3 bases and J dropped 0 bases, with 8 bases sitting between them. The CDR3, as DNA: TGCGCCAGCAGCTGGCAGGCTAGCACAGATACGCAGTATTTT. Its translation: CASSWQASTDTQYF.

V and J are TRBV7-8 and TRBJ2-2; 9 nucleotides agree with TRBD2. Germline CDR1 SGHVS, CDR2 FQNEAQ. The CDR3 is made up of 17 amino acids. Trimming at V came to 8 bases and at J to 8 bases, leaving 18 bases not matched to a gene. The CDR3 protein is CASPESGGTSVRGELFF. CDR3 nucleotides: TGTGCCAGCCCCGAGAGCGGGGGGACATCAGTTCGTGGGGAGCTGTTTTTT. Based on the CDR3 plus reference TRBV7-8 and TRBJ2-2, the full variable domain is GAGVSQSPRYKVAKRGQDVALRCDPISGHVSLFWYQQALGQGPEFLTYFQNEAQLDKSGLPSDRFFAERPEGSVSTLKIQRTQQEDSAVYLCASPESGGTSVRGELFFGEGSRLTVL.

The chain links TRBV16 to TRBJ2-2; no reliable D call. V was pared by 1 base and J by 2 bases, with 5 bases between. Per the germline V gene, CDR1 is KGHSY and CDR2 is FQNENV. This CDR3 spans 14 amino acids. CDR3 in amino acids: CASSQFRNTGELFF. CDR3 coding DNA: TGTGCCAGCAGCCAATTTAGAAACACCGGGGAGCTGTTTTTT.

The sample holds many counts of this clonotype. The J gene is TRBJ2-4, the V gene TRBV23-1, with 9 bases lining up with TRBD1. TRBV23-1 is classed as an ORF, of uncertain function. This CDR3 contains 18 residues. With 2 bases clipped from V and 1 base from J, the junction kept 9 bases outside the gene matches. The CDR3 nucleotides are TGCGCCAGCAGTCAACTCCTAGGACAGGGGTTTGCCAAAAACATTCAGTACTTC. Protein: CASSQLLGQGFAKNIQYF.

The genes are TRBV7-9 and TRBJ1-3; TRBD1 matches 10 bases. Germline values: CDR1 SEHNR, CDR2 FQNEAQ (reference sequence). CDR3 length: 14 amino acids. Trimming removed 5 bases from V and 7 bases from J; junction bases left unmatched: 5. The CDR3 region is CASSPGQGWNTIYF. The CDR3 nucleotides are TGTGCCAGCAGCCCGGGACAGGGGTGGAACACCATATATTTT. Supplemented by reference TRBV7-9 and TRBJ1-3, the full variable domain reads DTGVSQNPRHKITKRGQNVTFRCDPISEHNRLYWYRQTLGQGPEFLTYFQNEAQLEKSRLLSDRFSAERPKGSFSTLEIQRTEQGDSAMYLCASSPGQGWNTIYFGEGSWLTVV.

The V gene is TRBV6-5, the J gene TRBJ2-1, with 8 bases lining up with TRBD2. Trimming took 0 bases from V and 3 from J; bases not matched to a gene: 10. This CDR3 is built from 18 residues. Germline V gene sequence: CDR1 MNHEY, CDR2 SVGAGI. The CDR3 DNA reads as TGTGCCAGCAGTTACTCCTCTACGGCGGGGGGACTCTACAATGAGCAGTTCTTC. This encodes CASSYSSTAGGLYNEQFF.

The genes are TRBV6-2 or TRBV6-3 and TRBJ2-1, with D perhaps TRBD1 (5 bases). The CDR3 spans 15 residues. Germline assignment: CDR1 MNHEY and CDR2 SVGEGT. The V and J ends lost 6 bases and 0 bases respectively, with 12 bases between them. CDR3 residues: CASRGVRNSYNEQFF. The CDR3 bases are TGTGCCAGCAGAGGGGTTCGGAACTCCTACAATGAGCAGTTCTTC.